This TCR beta chain derives from a study of control samples from healthy donors and cancer patients. TCRdb keeps only in-frame clones here, not all; method: immunoSEQ multiplex PCR. The sample lists roughly 200,000 clones, 91% occurring once. CDR1 is SGHTA and CDR2 is FQGNSA in the germline V gene. The V end lost 7 bases, the J end lost 0 bases, and 13 bases lay between the germline ends. The CDR3 runs 16 residues. Sequenced: blood. The receptor was isolated from a man younger than 40 in good health. The rearrangement links TRBV7-2 to TRBJ2-6; D may be TRBD2 (7 bases). CDR3 region: CASNRGASSGANVLTF. The CDR3 DNA reads as TGTGCCAGCAATCGGGGGGCGAGCTCTGGGGCCAACGTCCTGACTTTC.